These 13 T cell receptor beta chains share one sample of origin, sequenced in a study of T cell responses to AZD1222 COVID-19 vaccine. Measured with immunoSEQ multiplex PCR; TCRdb has only the in-frame clones, and not every one. Here the sample spans under 100,000 clones, approximately 90% being singletons. This material consisted of peripheral blood, taken on day 0 of AZD1222 vaccination. These receptors were taken from an adult in good health.

V is TRBV4-1 and J is TRBJ1-2; TRBD1 matches 9 bases. CDR3 length: 15 residues. Germline loops: CDR1 MGHRA, CDR2 YSYEKL. With 0 bases clipped from V and 4 bases from J, the junction kept 3 bases outside the gene matches. Here the CDR3 DNA reads TGCGCCAGCAGCCAAGATCCGGGACAGGGCTATGGCTACACCTTC. It is translated as CASSQDPGQGYGYTF.

CDR3 region: CASSLERSDRGEQYF. The CDR3 coding sequence is TGCGCCAGCAGCTTGGAGAGATCGGACAGGGGAGAGCAGTACTTC. The chain recombines TRBV5-1 with TRBJ2-7; 9 positions match TRBD1. The germline gives CDR1 SGHRS, CDR2 YFSETQ. After removal of 0 bases from V and 7 bases from J, the junction contained 8 bases not matched to a gene. The CDR3 totals 15 residues.

This clone was found once. The CDR3 reads CASSRTEMEPQHF. CDR3 bases: TGTGCCAGCAGCCGGACGGAGATGGAGCCCCAGCATTTT. The rearrangement links TRBV3-1 (or the pseudogene TRBV3-2) to TRBJ1-5; no clear D. Germline V lookup: CDR1 LGHDT, CDR2 YNNKEL (reference sequence). The CDR3 is 13 amino acids. V was trimmed by 4 bases and J by 8 bases, leaving 12 bases between them.

The chain links TRBV9 to TRBJ1-2; 9 nucleotides line up with TRBD1. Unmatched junction bases numbered 10, after V lost 3 bases and J lost 7 bases. Germline V gene lookup returns CDR1 SGDLS and CDR2 YYNGEE. This CDR3 is built from 15 residues. The CDR3 sequence is CASSATGTGIGGYTF. In DNA, the CDR3 is TGTGCCAGCAGCGCAACCGGGACAGGGATAGGTGGCTACACCTTC. Drawing the rest from reference TRBV9 and TRBJ1-2, the complete variable domain is DSGVTQTPKHLITATGQRVTLRCSPRSGDLSVYWYQQSLDQGLQFLIQYYNGEERAKGNILERFSAQQFPDLHSELNLSSLELGDSALYFCASSATGTGIGGYTFGSGTRLTVV.

The chain carries TRBV5-5 and TRBJ2-7, with 7 positions matching TRBD2. Germline CDR1 and CDR2: SGHKS and YYEKEE (reference sequence). V shed 1 base and J 0 bases; nucleotides not matched to a gene: 1. This CDR3 has 14 residues. As DNA, the CDR3 is TGTGCCAGCAGCTTGCTAGCGGCCTCCTACGAGCAGTACTTC. Translated, it gives CASSLLAASYEQYF. The variable domain in full, completed from reference TRBV5-5 and TRBJ2-7, reads DAGVTQSPTHLIKTRGQQVTLRCSPISGHKSVSWYQQVLGQGPQFIFQYYEKEERGRGNFPDRFSARQFPNYSSELNVNALLLGDSALYLCASSLLAASYEQYFGPGTRLTVT.

The V and J genes are TRBV5-1 and TRBJ2-7; 11 bases are a match to TRBD2. Trimming at V came to 0 bases and at J to 7 bases, leaving 6 bases not matched to a gene. Germline CDR1 reads SGHRS; CDR2 reads YFSETQ. There are 15 residues in the CDR3. The CDR3 sequence is CASSLVTLAGGEQYF. Written as DNA, the CDR3 is TGCGCCAGCAGCTTGGTTACCCTAGCGGGGGGAGAGCAGTACTTC.

This rearrangement joins TRBV27 to TRBJ2-2; D call uncertain. Germline V gives CDR1 MNHEY, CDR2 SMNVEV (reference sequence). The CDR3 is made up of 15 amino acids. The ends were cut back, 0 bases at V and 5 bases at J, with 10 bases in the middle. The CDR3 region is CASSLSWDWTGELFF. The CDR3 region has the DNA TGTGCCAGCAGTTTATCATGGGATTGGACCGGGGAGCTGTTTTTT.

V is TRBV5-1 and J is TRBJ1-4, with 11 positions matching TRBD1. Germline CDR1 is SGHRS and CDR2 is YFSETQ. The CDR3 runs to 17 residues. V gave up 0 bases and J gave up 8 bases; unmatched junction bases: 9. CDR3 DNA: TGCGCCAGCAGCTTGGCGGGACAGGGGGGCGGGGGAGAAAAACTGTTTTTT. Translated: CASSLAGQGGGGEKLFF.

This sequence joins TRBV18 and TRBJ1-1; D gene ambiguous. The germline V gene has CDR1 KGHSH and CDR2 LQKENI. Trimming removed 0 bases from V and 1 base from J, with 6 bases in between. The CDR3 runs to 14 residues. The CDR3 region is CASSPPHRNTEAFF. The CDR3 DNA is TGTGCCAGCTCACCACCGCACAGGAACACTGAAGCTTTCTTT.

The J gene is TRBJ1-2, the V gene TRBV19; perhaps TRBD1 as D (6 bases). Germline CDR1 and CDR2: LNHDA and SQIVND (reference sequence). Between the trimmed V and J ends, which lost 3 bases and 2 bases, there was a span of 7 bases. The CDR3 totals 13 residues. In nucleotides, the CDR3 is TGTGCCAGTAGTATGGACAGAAACTATGGCTACACCTTC. Protein: CASSMDRNYGYTF.

On this clone itself: The sample has other DNA sequences that encode this CDR3 too. The V gene is TRBV10-3, the J gene TRBJ1-3; D remains ambiguous. The CDR3 runs to 12 residues. CDR1 is ENHRY, CDR2 SYGVKD, per germline. Deletions cut 0 bases from V and 7 bases from J, with 4 bases between. CDR3 in amino acids: CAISESGNTIYF. The CDR3 DNA follows: TGTGCCATCAGTGAGTCAGGGAACACCATATATTTT.

The chain combines TRBV12-3 or TRBV12-4 with TRBJ2-3; D uncertain. This CDR3 contains 11 residues. V was cut by 1 base and J by 7 bases, with 3 bases left in between. CDR3 in DNA: TGTGCCAGCAGTTTAGGACATACGCAGTATTTT. Translation gives CASSLGHTQYF.

The chain carries TRBV28 and TRBJ1-3, with a weak D call TRBD1 (6 bases). Trimming removed 8 bases at V and 2 bases at J, with 16 bases between. Germline lookup yields CDR1 MDHEN and CDR2 SYDVKM. The CDR3 contains 15 residues. As DNA, the CDR3 is TGTGCCAGCCTGAGTGAGGGGGGACCTGGAAACACCATATATTTT. It codes for CASLSEGGPGNTIYF.